Listed here are 12 T cell receptor beta chains from one sample, sequenced in a study of T cells in Graves' hyperthyroidism and ophthalmopathy. What was amplified from RNA transcripts were TCR beta CDR3 regions. A set of HTBI primers served as the primers for a first-round RT-PCR of the TCR CDR3. TCRdb redid the calling of the multiplex PCR reads with MiXCR, one entry per CDR3 protein. The data show roughly 640,000 distinct CDR3 sequences, with about a sixth seen just once and under 3.5% held by the top ten. The source material was blood. Receptors originate from a woman in her thirties or forties with Graves' ophthalmopathy.

This clonotype was recorded many times. The chain is built from TRBV3-1 and TRBJ2-7, with D maybe TRBD2 (5 bases). Germline V gene lookup returns CDR1 LGHDT and CDR2 YNNKEL (reference sequence). CDR3 length: 14 residues. V gave up 4 bases and J gave up 6 bases, with 16 bases separating them. The CDR3 nucleotides read TGTGCCAGCAGCCCCAGTGTGGGGAGCGGCGAGCAGTACTTC. Translating it yields CASSPSVGSGEQYF.

This clonotype appeared many times. This rearrangement joins TRBV3-1 to TRBJ1-2, with 10 nucleotides matching TRBD1. Germline V gene lookup returns CDR1 LGHDT and CDR2 YNNKEL (reference sequence). The CDR3 runs 16 residues. The junction had 8 bases not matched to a gene; V was cut back by 6 bases and J by 1 base. CDR3 region: CASSENRDRGNYGYTF. The CDR3 nucleotides are TGTGCCAGCAGTGAGAACCGGGACAGGGGTAACTATGGCTACACCTTC.

A few counts support this clonotype. V and J are TRBV18 and TRBJ2-5; 8 bases match TRBD1. With V trimmed by 6 bases and J by 3 bases, 6 bases remained unmatched. The CDR3 runs 14 residues. CDR1 and CDR2 from the germline V gene are KGHSH and LQKENI. The chain's CDR3 is CASSQDRAKETQYF. In DNA form, the CDR3 reads TGTGCCAGCTCCCAGGACAGGGCCAAAGAGACCCAGTACTTC.

The chain has TRBV20-1 and TRBJ2-3; D gene unclear. Trimming removed 6 bases from V and 2 bases from J, with 12 bases in between. The CDR3 is made up of 13 amino acids. The germline V gene encodes CDR1 DFQATT and CDR2 SNEGSKA (reference sequence). The CDR3 sequence: CSAAQGYTDTQYF. CDR3 coding DNA: TGCAGTGCGGCCCAAGGCTACACAGATACGCAGTATTTT.

This clonotype was picked up many times. The chain links TRBV11-2 to TRBJ1-4; 8 bases are shared with TRBD1. The CDR3 extends over 15 amino acids. Germline loops: CDR1 SGHAT, CDR2 FQNNGV. V lost 1 base and J lost 8; bases outside the gene matches: 6. This CDR3 reads CASSLGGQGIEKLFF. Here the CDR3 DNA reads TGTGCCAGCAGCTTAGGCGGACAGGGTATCGAAAAACTGTTTTTT.

This clonotype was detected ten times or more. The chain is built from TRBV20-1 and TRBJ1-1; possibly TRBD1 for D (5 bases). Trimming took off 7 bases at V and 5 bases at J, with 14 bases between the two ends. The germline V gene encodes CDR1 DFQATT and CDR2 SNEGSKA (reference sequence). There are 12 residues in the CDR3. CDR3 amino acids: CSVMGTWTEAFF. For the CDR3, the DNA is TGCAGTGTAATGGGGACCTGGACTGAAGCTTTCTTT.

With respect to this clonotype: A clone one base away is much larger, so this may be a read error. The rearrangement uses TRBV7-9 and TRBJ2-3; D is undetermined. V shed 7 bases and J shed 3 bases, with 5 bases lying between them. Per the germline V gene, CDR1 is SEHNR and CDR2 is FQNEAQ (reference sequence). This CDR3 has 11 residues. Written as DNA, the CDR3 is TGTGCCAGCACCCAAACAGATACGCAGTATTTT. This translates into CASTQTDTQYF.

This clonotype was observed at least ten times. The V and J genes are TRBV3-1 and TRBJ1-1; 9 positions match TRBD1. This CDR3 region has 14 residues. From germline, CDR1 is LGHDT and CDR2 YNNKEL (reference sequence). Losses at the gene ends were 5 bases for V and 4 bases for J; bases not matched to a gene: 5. For the CDR3, the DNA is TGTGCCAGCAGCTTATGGGACAGGGTCACTGAAGCTTTCTTT. Protein: CASSLWDRVTEAFF.

This clonotype was found many times. The chain couples TRBV4-2 to TRBJ2-4; 9 bases line up with TRBD2. This CDR3 has 16 residues. Germline values: CDR1 LGHNA, CDR2 YNFKEQ. Unmatched junction bases numbered 5, after V lost 0 bases and J lost 5 bases. The CDR3 DNA is TGTGCCAGCAGCCAAGAATGGACTAGCGTCGAAAACATTCAGTACTTC. Encoded protein: CASSQEWTSVENIQYF.

This clonotype was detected only a few times. The chain recombines TRBV9 with TRBJ2-3, with 8 nucleotides matching TRBD2. V shed 0 bases, J shed 4 bases, and the junction held 7 bases outside the gene matches. Germline V gene data show CDR1 as SGDLS and CDR2 as YYNGEE. The CDR3 covers 16 residues. The CDR3 DNA follows: TGTGCCAGCAGCGTAGTGGGCGGGAGGAATCCAGATACGCAGTATTTT. It codes for CASSVVGGRNPDTQYF.

J is TRBJ2-3 and V is TRBV5-1; 12 nucleotides align to TRBD2. The ends lost 2 bases at V and 5 bases at J; junction bases unmatched: 6. Germline V gives CDR1 SGHRS, CDR2 YFSETQ. The CDR3 runs 16 residues. The CDR3 region is CASSLWTSGTLDTQYF. Written as DNA, the CDR3 is TGCGCCAGCAGCTTATGGACTAGCGGGACCTTAGATACGCAGTATTTT. The full variable domain, completed using reference TRBV5-1 and TRBJ2-3, is KAGVTQTPRYLIKTRGQQVTLSCSPISGHRSVSWYQQTPGQGLQFLFEYFSETQRNKGNFPGRFSGRQFSNSRSEMNVSTLELGDSALYLCASSLWTSGTLDTQYFGPGTRLTVL.

J is TRBJ2-1 and V is TRBV2, with 7 bases aligning to TRBD2. CDR3 size: 15 residues. V lost 3 bases to trimming and J lost 2 bases; unmatched junction nucleotides: 4. CDR1 SNHLY and CDR2 FYNNEI come from the germline V gene. As DNA, the CDR3 is TGTGCCAGCAGTGAGCGGGAGATCACCTACAATGAGCAGTTCTTC. It codes for CASSEREITYNEQFF.